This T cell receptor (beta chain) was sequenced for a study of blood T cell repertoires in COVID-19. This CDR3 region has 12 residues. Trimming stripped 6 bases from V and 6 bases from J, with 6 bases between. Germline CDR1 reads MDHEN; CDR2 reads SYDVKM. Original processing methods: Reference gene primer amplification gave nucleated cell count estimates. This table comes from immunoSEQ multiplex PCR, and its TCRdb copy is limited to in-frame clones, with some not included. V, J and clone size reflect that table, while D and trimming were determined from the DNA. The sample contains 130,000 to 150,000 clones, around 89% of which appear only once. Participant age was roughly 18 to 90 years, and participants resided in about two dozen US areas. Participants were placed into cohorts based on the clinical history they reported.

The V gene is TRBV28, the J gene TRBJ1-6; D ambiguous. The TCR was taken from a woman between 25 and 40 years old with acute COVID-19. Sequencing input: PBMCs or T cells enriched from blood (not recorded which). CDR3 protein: CASRDSNSPLHF. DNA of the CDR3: TGTGCCAGCAGGGACTCTAATTCACCCCTCCACTTT.